This T cell receptor (beta chain) was profiled in a study of T-cell memory formation after mild COVID-19. Comments on this clonotype: Its matching antigen is unknown.

Per germline, CDR1 MNHEY and CDR2 SVGEGT. This CDR3 is built from 13 residues. V lost 7 bases to trimming and J lost 4 bases; unmatched junction nucleotides: 4. Study-level findings and limits: Pre-infection memory contained some responding clones, which suggested that cross-reactive memory had joined. Mainly in CM and EM were contracting CD4+ clones; CD8+ were in EMRA.

TCRdb processed the 5' RACE reads anew with MiXCR; each CDR3 protein has one entry. The sample holds approximately 210,000 distinct CDR3 sequences; around 26% are singletons and the top ten take about an eighth. The genes are TRBV6-2 or TRBV6-3 and TRBJ2-5; 9 bases agree with TRBD2. The sample was PBMCs or a T cell subset sorted from them (not recorded which). The sequence was obtained from an adult woman who had mild COVID-19 (a few samples of this study predate the infection). Cell type and time point are not known. The CDR3 spells CASTQAGGETQYF. The CDR3 DNA sequence: TGTGCCAGCACTCAAGCGGGAGGAGAGACCCAGTACTTC.